This T cell receptor beta chain was obtained from a study of blood T cell repertoires in COVID-19. Across the whole study: Whether acute or convalescent, the COVID-19 samples came from the United States, Italy and Spain. In each case, the material was cDNA or gDNA derived from T cells, B-cell-depleted T cells, or PBMCs.

Using immunoSEQ multiplex PCR, the repertoire was profiled, and TCRdb retains in-frame clones only, with some absent. The profile shows about 35,000 clones, 70% to 90% of them singletons. This CDR3 spans 14 amino acids. From germline, CDR1 is MDHEN and CDR2 SYDVKM. V shed 7 bases and J shed 4 bases, with 16 bases lying between them. The chain has TRBV28 and TRBJ1-2; D not resolved. The receptor comes from a human donor in a cohort sampled during active COVID-19. Sequenced input: peripheral blood. The CDR3 coding sequence is TGTGCCAGCACCCCCATTTCCGCGTCCTATGGCTACACCTTC. Translated: CASTPISASYGYTF.